These 26 T cell receptor beta chains were all obtained from the same sample, sequenced in a study of OX40 agonist ivuxolimab in advanced cancers. The protocol was immunoSEQ multiplex PCR, while the TCRdb copy is restricted to in-frame clones and leaves out a portion. The sample lists tens of thousands of clones, 80% to 90% occurring once. Source: CD4+ or CD8+ T cells sorted from blood, taken in a trial of the OX40 agonist ivuxolimab. These receptors came from an adult with an advanced solid tumor such as melanoma, head and neck, liver or kidney cancer.

This chain connects TRBV30 to TRBJ1-6; D is uncertain. V was clipped by 3 bases and J by 14 bases, with 14 bases between them. CDR3 length: 12 residues. The V gene's germline CDR1 is GTSNPN and CDR2 SVGIG (reference sequence). The CDR3 DNA sequence: TGTGCCTGGAGCGGGCGGTACGAGGCCCTCCACTTT. It specifies CAWSGRYEALHF.

The genes are TRBV30 and TRBJ2-7; D ambiguous. With 0 bases removed from V and 1 base from J, the gap between germline ends came to 10 bases. CDR3 length: 14 amino acids. CDR1 and CDR2 (germline): GTSNPN, SVGIG (reference sequence). CDR3 in amino acids: CAWSVHRHSYEQYF. Here the CDR3 DNA reads TGTGCCTGGAGTGTACATCGTCATTCCTACGAGCAGTACTTC.

This clone showed up just once. One junction end does not reproduce the germline sequence, and a read error may be involved. The V gene is TRBV6-6, the J gene TRBJ2-1, with D unresolved. The V gene's germline CDR1 is MNHNY and CDR2 SVGAGI (reference sequence). The CDR3 extends over 12 amino acids. The CDR3 spells CASGYPEPEQFF. CDR3 in DNA: TGTGCCAGCGGTTACCCCGAACCTGAGCAGTTCTTC.

This chain connects TRBV27 to TRBJ1-5, with a tentative D call TRBD1 (5 bases). The CDR3 contains 15 residues. CDR1 and CDR2 from the germline V gene are MNHEY and SMNVEV (reference sequence). Trimming stripped 3 bases from V and 3 bases from J, with 12 bases between. The CDR3 sequence is CASSFGTGINQPQHF. For the CDR3, the DNA is TGTGCCAGCAGTTTCGGCACAGGAATCAATCAGCCCCAGCATTTT.

The chain has TRBV4-1 and TRBJ1-1; D call uncertain. In germline, CDR1 is MGHRA, CDR2 YSYEKL. CDR3 length equals 15 residues. V gave up 3 bases and J gave up 0 bases, with 11 bases separating them. CDR3 DNA: TGCGCCAGCAGCCACAGCCCACAGATGAACACTGAAGCTTTCTTT. It translates to CASSHSPQMNTEAFF.

The rearrangement uses TRBV29-1 and TRBJ2-1; D remains unclear. The CDR3 totals 10 residues. Per germline, CDR1 SQVTM and CDR2 ANQGSEA. V shed 6 bases and J shed 6 bases, with 6 bases lying between them. The CDR3 region is CSVLVNEQFF. CDR3 sequence (DNA): TGCAGCGTCCTCGTCAATGAGCAGTTCTTC.

The chain couples TRBV29-1 to TRBJ1-1; D is ambiguous. The CDR3 extends over 15 amino acids. Trimming removed 5 bases from V and 0 bases from J, with 16 bases in between. The germline gives CDR1 SQVTM, CDR2 ANQGSEA. The CDR3 nucleotides read TGCAGCGTTTTTACCCTCGACTCCATGAACACTGAAGCTTTCTTT. Residues: CSVFTLDSMNTEAFF.

Only one count was recorded for this clone. The chain has TRBV5-1 and TRBJ2-5, with 7 bases fitting TRBD2. The J segment lost 2 bases and the V segment lost 7 bases, leaving 11 bases of the junction unmatched. Germline CDR1 reads SGHRS; CDR2 reads YFSETQ. The CDR3 contains 15 residues. The CDR3 loop is CASSYTGGLQETQYF. The DNA for the CDR3 is TGCGCCAGCTCCTACACGGGGGGACTGCAAGAGACCCAGTACTTC.

The CDR3 DNA follows: TGTGCCAGCAGCCCGTCCACGGGGGCCAACTACGAGCAGTACTTC. The encoded protein is CASSPSTGANYEQYF. This chain links TRBV4-2 with TRBJ2-7; either TRBD1 or TRBD2 may fit D (6 bases each). Between the trimmed V and J ends, which lost 4 bases and 3 bases, there was a span of 16 bases. The germline V gene encodes CDR1 LGHNA and CDR2 YNFKEQ. This CDR3 is built from 15 residues.

The V gene is TRBV5-6, the J gene TRBJ2-2; D ambiguous. CDR1 and CDR2 from the germline V gene are SGHDT and YYEEEE. The V and J ends lost 0 bases and 1 base respectively, with 1 base between them. The CDR3 consists of 13 residues. The CDR3 loop is CASSLGNTGELFF. As DNA, the CDR3 is TGTGCCAGCAGCTTGGGGAACACCGGGGAGCTGTTTTTT. The variable domain in full, with the rest retrieved from reference TRBV5-6 and TRBJ2-2, is DAGVTQSPTHLIKTRGQQVTLRCSPKSGHDTVSWYQQALGQGPQFIFQYYEEEERQRGNFPDRFSGHQFPNYSSELNVNALLLGDSALYLCASSLGNTGELFFGEGSRLTVL.

The chain joins TRBV9 to TRBJ2-7; 7 positions match TRBD2. The CDR3 has 14 amino acids. Germline CDR1 reads SGDLS; CDR2 reads YYNGEE. The trim removed 0 bases at V and 5 bases at J, leaving 5 bases unmatched. DNA of the CDR3: TGTGCCAGCAGCGTAGACTCCCGGGAGGACGAGCAGTACTTC. Translating gives CASSVDSREDEQYF.

This chain connects TRBV6-5 to TRBJ2-7; 10 nucleotides match TRBD2. Germline trimming cut 2 bases from V and 3 bases from J; bases unmatched to any gene: 1. Germline CDR1 MNHEY, CDR2 SVGAGI. The CDR3 length is 14 residues. Written as DNA, the CDR3 is TGTGCCAGCAGTTACGGGACTAGCGACTACGAGCAGTACTTC. Its translation: CASSYGTSDYEQYF.

The CDR3 here is CASSQLGGYTF. The DNA for the CDR3 is TGTGCCAGCAGCCAACTCGGGGGCTACACCTTC. The rearrangement joins TRBV4-2 to TRBJ1-2; no clear D gene. The germline CDR1 and CDR2 sequences are LGHNA and YNFKEQ. This CDR3 is 11 amino acids long. V lost 2 bases and J lost 8, with 6 bases in between.

V gene TRBV25-1 combines with J gene TRBJ2-1; D is unresolved. CDR3 length equals 11 residues. V lost 6 bases and J lost 3, with 3 bases in between. Per germline, CDR1 MGHDK and CDR2 SYGVNS. This CDR3 is CASRLYNEQFF. In DNA, the CDR3 is TGTGCCAGCAGACTCTACAATGAGCAGTTCTTC.

This clone was detected once. The chain's CDR3 is CASSQARVNYGYTF. The CDR3 DNA sequence: TGCGCCAGCAGCCAAGCGCGGGTAAACTATGGCTACACCTTC. The chain employs TRBV4-1 and TRBJ1-2; D is unclear. This CDR3 spans 14 amino acids. Germline V lookup: CDR1 MGHRA, CDR2 YSYEKL. V dropped 1 base and J dropped 2 bases, with 8 bases sitting between them.

The rearrangement joins TRBV29-1 to TRBJ2-7, with D possibly TRBD1 on 7 matching bases. Germline V lookup: CDR1 SQVTM, CDR2 ANQGSEA. The V gene lost 5 bases and the J gene lost 3 bases, with 14 bases spanning the gap. The CDR3 is 13 amino acids. As DNA, the CDR3 is TGCAGCGTTCTGTCAGGGGGGAACTACGAGCAGTACTTC. As protein: CSVLSGGNYEQYF.

The table lists this clone with a few counts. The chain joins TRBV11-2 to TRBJ2-7; D perhaps matches TRBD2 (5 bases). Germline lookup yields CDR1 SGHAT and CDR2 FQNNGV. CDR3 length: 15 amino acids. Trimming removed 1 base at V and 0 bases at J, with 10 bases between. The CDR3 region is CASSLGAAASYEQYF. Written as DNA, the CDR3 is TGTGCCAGCAGCTTAGGAGCAGCGGCCTCCTACGAGCAGTACTTC.

The J gene is TRBJ2-1, the V gene TRBV30; D perhaps matches TRBD2 (6 bases). V was shortened by 4 bases and J by 11 bases, with 21 bases between the two germline ends. The CDR3 spans 14 residues. Per germline, CDR1 GTSNPN and CDR2 SVGIG (reference sequence). The chain's CDR3 is CAWTGLGDSIQQFF. CDR3 DNA sequence: TGTGCCTGGACCGGGCTGGGGGACTCCATTCAGCAGTTCTTC. Complete variable domain (other parts from reference TRBV30 and TRBJ2-1): SQTIHQWPATLVQPVGSPLSLECTVEGTSNPNLYWYRQAAGRGLQLLFYSVGIGQISSEVPQNLSASRPQDRQFILSSKKLLLSDSGFYLCAWTGLGDSIQQFFGPGTRLTVL.

The CDR3 sequence is CASSMFGNTGELFF. The CDR3, as DNA: TGTGCCAGTAGTATGTTTGGCAACACCGGGGAGCTGTTTTTT. The chain has TRBV19 and TRBJ2-2; D unresolved. The V gene lost 3 bases and the J gene lost 2 bases, with 7 bases spanning the gap. The CDR3 contains 14 residues. The germline V gene has CDR1 LNHDA and CDR2 SQIVND (reference sequence).

The chain couples TRBV4-2 to TRBJ2-3; D is perhaps TRBD1 (6 bases). V was cut by 0 bases and J by 1 base, with 8 bases left in between. The CDR3 length is 15 residues. The germline V gene has CDR1 LGHNA and CDR2 YNFKEQ. Here the CDR3 DNA reads TGTGCCAGCAGCCAAGAGAACAGGGGCACAGATACGCAGTATTTT. Amino acids: CASSQENRGTDTQYF.

The chain employs TRBV5-6 and TRBJ1-1; D unresolved. CDR3 length: 13 residues. Trimming removed 0 bases at V and 5 bases at J, with 8 bases between. Looked up from germline, CDR1 is SGHDT and CDR2 is YYEEEE. In DNA form, the CDR3 reads TGTGCCAGCAGCTTGGGTAGTGCAACTGAAGCTTTCTTT. Protein sequence: CASSLGSATEAFF.

The V and J genes are TRBV5-4 and TRBJ2-5; no definite D call. The CDR3 spans 13 residues. The ends were cut back, 0 bases at V and 5 bases at J, with 8 bases in the middle. Germline assignment: CDR1 SGHNT and CDR2 YYREEE (reference sequence). The DNA for the CDR3 is TGTGCCAGCAGCTTGGTGGGCTGGGAGACCCAGTACTTC. This codes for CASSLVGWETQYF.

V usage is TRBV11-2 and J usage is TRBJ1-2, with D hard to call. The germline CDR1 and CDR2 sequences are SGHAT and FQNNGV. The CDR3 has 14 amino acids. V was clipped by 4 bases and J by 4 bases, with 13 bases between them. Written as DNA, the CDR3 is TGTGCCAGCAGCTCCGGGAGCCCTGGCTATGGCTACACCTTC. Its translation: CASSSGSPGYGYTF.

This chain uses TRBV9 with TRBJ1-1; D unresolved. In germline, CDR1 is SGDLS, CDR2 YYNGEE. Trimming removed 7 bases at V and 0 bases at J, with 4 bases between. This CDR3 region has 11 residues. Written as DNA, the CDR3 is TGTGCCAGCGGCATGAACACTGAAGCTTTCTTT. It codes for CASGMNTEAFF.

This clone appeared a single time. The V call is TRBV27, the J call TRBJ2-7; a possible D gene is TRBD1 (7 bases). V lost 10 bases and J lost 2, with 24 bases in between. This CDR3 has 16 residues. Germline lookup yields CDR1 MNHEY and CDR2 SMNVEV (reference sequence). The CDR3 DNA is TGTGCCACGCGAGCGGCAGGGGGGACAACTCCCTACGAGCAGTACTTC. As protein: CATRAAGGTTPYEQYF.

The chain carries TRBV30 and TRBJ2-3; the D is unclear. CDR3 size: 14 residues. Trimming took 2 bases from V and 2 from J, leaving 11 bases between them. Germline V gives CDR1 GTSNPN, CDR2 SVGIG (reference sequence). The chain's CDR3 is CAWSQMTHTDTQYF. The CDR3 DNA is TGTGCCTGGAGTCAAATGACTCACACAGATACGCAGTATTTT.